This T cell receptor (beta chain) was identified in a study of response to subunit inactivated influenza vaccine. Study conclusions and caveats: After each seasonal influenza vaccination, few new T cells are recruited, the authors suggested.

Germline CDR1 is SNHLY and CDR2 is FYNNEI. V was clipped by 3 bases and J by 3 bases; unmatched bases: 3. The length of the CDR3 is 15 residues. As concerns this clonotype: Its antigen is as yet unknown.

TCRdb used MiXCR to reprocess the RT-PCR reads, holding one entry per CDR3 protein. The sample has approximately 520,000 distinct CDR3 sequences, about 15% seen once. Sequencing used CD4+ T cells sorted from PBMCs, obtained about 24 months after vaccination. The chain links TRBV2 to TRBJ2-5; 11 bases fit TRBD2. This clonotype originated in a man between 50 and 69 years old who received an inactivated influenza vaccine. The chain's CDR3 is CASSDMGLAEETQYF. The CDR3 bases are TGTGCCAGCAGTGATATGGGACTAGCGGAAGAGACCCAGTACTTC.